This T cell receptor (beta chain) is from a study of identical twins. After template switching added a universal primer site, the resulting cDNA carried unique molecular identifiers. TCRdb reanalysed the 5' RACE reads using MiXCR and keeps one entry per CDR3 protein. The sample has under 900,000 distinct CDR3 sequences; 12% are singletons. Trimming cost V 7 bases and J 7 bases, with 17 bases left between them. The germline gives CDR1 DFQATT, CDR2 SNEGSKA (reference sequence). CDR3 size: 13 residues. Study-wide findings and caveats: The degree of excess twin sharing was weaker in beta out-of-frame sequences. The presence of invariant MAIT and iNKT cells could partly confound analyses of zero-insertion sequences. The conclusions drew on cross-sectional statistical analysis instead of tracking the same donors.

The sample holds a few counts of this clonotype. Its antigen is not known. This same sample was also part of a study on yellow fever vaccine responses in identical twins.

The gene calls are TRBV20-1 and TRBJ2-1; D may match TRBD1 or TRBD2 (5 bases each). The sample was PBMCs. This receptor was taken from a woman between 18 and 29 years old in good health. As DNA, the CDR3 is TGCAGTGGTACGGTGGGACCTCGGAATGAGCAGTTCTTC. Amino acids: CSGTVGPRNEQFF.